The next 15 T cell receptor beta chains were all read from a single sample in a study of regulatory T cells in long-lasting Graves disease. Described time point: newly diagnosed GD, antithyroid drugs for less than 3 months. The authors made the TCR library using RNA they extracted from PBMCs. Both iRepertoire HTBI primers and Arm-PCR of CDR3 regions were used to build the TCR beta libraries. TCRdb called the multiplex PCR reads again in MiXCR, with one record for every CDR3 protein. The sample consists of around 330,000 distinct CDR3 sequences, 18% of them appearing once. Sequences were derived from peripheral blood mononuclear cells (PBMCs), sampled at new diagnosis, from a patient treated with antithyroid drugs. All receptors come from a female donor with Graves disease.

About this clonotype: This may arise from a read error, as a much more abundant clone is one base away. This chain connects TRBV16 to TRBJ1-5; D is uncertain. Germline V CDR1 and CDR2: KGHSY, FQNENV. The CDR3 length is 17 residues. The CDR3 DNA follows: TGTACCAGCAGCCAAGCCCCAATGGCAATTAGCAATCAGCCCCAGCATTTT. Its protein is CTSSQAPMAISNQPQHF.

The rearrangement links TRBV10-3 to TRBJ2-1, with D maybe TRBD1 (5 bases). The CDR3 loop spans 14 amino acids. V was clipped by 5 bases and J by 8 bases, with 16 bases between them. Per the germline V gene, CDR1 is ENHRY and CDR2 is SYGVKD. Here the CDR3 reads CAISTYPGYDEQFF. In DNA, the CDR3 is TGTGCCATCAGTACATATCCAGGGTACGATGAGCAGTTCTTC.

This clonotype appeared many times. The rearrangement links TRBV11-2 to TRBJ2-7, with 7 bases identical to TRBD2. Trimming cost V 5 bases and J 0 bases; bases outside gene matches: 7. The CDR3 is 15 amino acids. The germline V gene has CDR1 SGHAT and CDR2 FQNNGV. The DNA for the CDR3 is TGTGCCAGCAGCCAGGGACTATACAGCTCCTACGAGCAGTACTTC. This sequence encodes CASSQGLYSSYEQYF.

This clonotype was seen at least ten times. This chain joins TRBV11-1 and TRBJ2-1; TRBD2 matches 10 bases. With V trimmed by 5 bases and J by 4 bases, 8 bases remained unmatched. The CDR3 is made up of 16 amino acids. Per the germline V gene, CDR1 is SGHAT and CDR2 is FQDESV (reference sequence). CDR3 in DNA: TGTGCCAGCAGCCCCCGTGGACTAGCGGTTTACAATGAGCAGTTCTTC. It yields the protein CASSPRGLAVYNEQFF. The whole variable domain, remainder taken from reference TRBV11-1 and TRBJ2-1, is EAEVAQSPRYKITEKSQAVAFWCDPISGHATLYWYRQILGQGPELLVQFQDESVVDDSQLPKDRFSAERLKGVDSTLKIQPAELGDSAMYLCASSPRGLAVYNEQFFGPGTRLTVL.

V gene TRBV9 combines with J gene TRBJ2-1, with D unresolved. The CDR3 totals 17 residues. Trimming pared 2 bases from V and 5 bases from J, leaving 20 bases between. Germline V gene data show CDR1 as SGDLS and CDR2 as YYNGEE. This CDR3 is CASSVSLKAHKDNEQFF. CDR3 DNA: TGTGCCAGCAGCGTTTCACTTAAAGCCCATAAAGACAATGAGCAGTTCTTC.

This clonotype was picked up many times. This chain links TRBV2 with TRBJ2-1; the D gene could be TRBD1 or TRBD2 (5 bases each). V shed 4 bases and J shed 6 bases, with 13 bases lying between them. CDR1 is SNHLY and CDR2 is FYNNEI in the germline V gene. The CDR3 spans 14 residues. CDR3 region: CASSVGEGTNEQFF. In nucleotides, the CDR3 is TGTGCCAGCAGTGTAGGGGAAGGGACCAATGAGCAGTTCTTC.

This clonotype was seen at least ten times. The J gene is TRBJ2-7, the V gene TRBV6-2 or TRBV6-3; TRBD1 might be the D (6 bases). V lost 5 bases to trimming and J lost 3 bases, with 17 bases between them. Germline lookup yields CDR1 MNHEY and CDR2 SVGEGT. The CDR3 length is 15 residues. The CDR3 region is CASSPTGSFGYEQYF. As DNA, the CDR3 is TGTGCCAGCAGTCCTACAGGGAGTTTCGGCTACGAGCAGTACTTC.

The chain couples TRBV11-2 to TRBJ2-5, with TRBD1 as a possible D gene (6 bases). The CDR3 runs 15 residues. CDR1 is SGHAT and CDR2 is FQNNGV in the germline V gene. Deletions cut 8 bases from V and 5 bases from J, with 21 bases between. As DNA, the CDR3 is TGTGCCAGCGAACCCGGGACATCCTTCCCTGAGACCCAGTACTTC. Protein sequence: CASEPGTSFPETQYF. The full variable domain, in which reference TRBV11-2 and TRBJ2-5 provide the parts outside the CDR3, is EAGVAQSPRYKIIEKRQSVAFWCNPISGHATLYWYQQILGQGPKLLIQFQNNGVVDDSQLPKDRFSAERLKGVDSTLKIQPAKLEDSAVYLCASEPGTSFPETQYFGPGTRLLVL.

This clonotype was seen many times. V usage is TRBV6-5 and J usage is TRBJ1-5; D unclear. The CDR3 contains 13 residues. Germline V gene sequence: CDR1 MNHEY, CDR2 SVGAGI. V lost 2 bases to trimming and J lost 4 bases, with 6 bases between them. For the CDR3, the DNA is TGTGCCAGCAGTTACGTGGGGAATCAGCCCCAGCATTTT. Translation gives CASSYVGNQPQHF.

This clonotype was detected many times. The chain is built from TRBV27 and TRBJ1-6, with D possibly TRBD1 on 5 matching bases. V lost 3 bases and J 7 bases, leaving 10 bases between the germline ends. The CDR3 contains 14 residues. CDR1 is MNHEY and CDR2 is SMNVEV in the germline V gene (reference sequence). The CDR3 loop reads CASSFGGWNSPLHF. DNA of the CDR3: TGTGCCAGCAGTTTTGGGGGATGGAATTCACCCCTCCACTTT.

This clonotype was found a few times. Here the CDR3 reads CASSTLHSNQPQHF. As DNA, the CDR3 is TGTGCCAGTAGTACCCTGCATAGCAATCAGCCCCAGCATTTT. The chain employs TRBV19 and TRBJ1-5; no clear D. The CDR3 loop spans 14 amino acids. Trimming left V 4 bases short and J 0 bases short, with 7 bases between. In germline, CDR1 is LNHDA, CDR2 SQIVND (reference sequence).

This clonotype was seen many times. This sequence joins TRBV25-1 and TRBJ1-5; TRBD1 matches 9 bases. From germline, CDR1 is MGHDK and CDR2 SYGVNS. CDR3 length: 22 amino acids. Trimming cost V 0 bases and J 0 bases; bases outside gene matches: 18. This CDR3 reads CASSEYKAPGQGGWDSNQPQHF. Here the CDR3 DNA reads TGTGCCAGCAGTGAATATAAAGCCCCGGGACAGGGAGGGTGGGATAGCAATCAGCCCCAGCATTTT.

The chain has TRBV20-1 and TRBJ1-2, with 9 bases lining up with TRBD1. CDR1 and CDR2 (germline): DFQATT, SNEGSKA (reference sequence). The CDR3 has 14 residues. Trimming removed 3 bases from V and 0 bases from J; junction bases left unmatched: 2. This chain's CDR3 is CSARGQGANYGYTF. CDR3 nucleotide sequence: TGCAGTGCTAGGGGACAGGGAGCTAACTATGGCTACACCTTC.

The chain joins TRBV6-2 or TRBV6-3 to TRBJ2-1, with TRBD2 identical over 8 bases. Trimming took 4 bases from V and 3 from J; bases not matched to a gene: 11. This CDR3 comprises 17 residues. CDR1 is MNHEY and CDR2 is SVGEGT in the germline V gene. The CDR3 DNA is TGTGCCAGCAGTTTCCCTCGGGGGGGACTCCTCTACAATGAGCAGTTCTTC. It yields the protein CASSFPRGGLLYNEQFF.

This clonotype showed up many times. The J gene is TRBJ2-1, the V gene TRBV12-3 or TRBV12-4; 13 nucleotides line up with TRBD2. The CDR3 has 14 amino acids. The V gene end was trimmed by 7 bases and the J gene end by 5 bases; junction bases not matched to a gene: 2. CDR3 bases: TGTGCCAGCACTGGGACTAGCGGGGACAATGAGCAGTTCTTC. It codes for CASTGTSGDNEQFF.